These T cell receptor beta chains were read from a single sample in a study of T cells in Graves' hyperthyroidism and ophthalmopathy. Via MiXCR, TCRdb re-called the multiplex PCR reads, giving one row per CDR3 protein. The sample yields around 600,000 distinct CDR3 sequences, 15% to 18% seen once. Source material: blood. The receptors were gathered from a woman in her twenties or thirties with Graves' hyperthyroidism. CDR3s include the opening cysteine and the closing phenylalanine or tryptophan. A D gene is named only where the DNA matches it firmly. Rows give clone size only sometimes, using once, few, many, or a class for an expanded clone.

V gene	J gene	D gene	clone size	CDR3 DNA	CDR3 protein
TRBV20-1	TRBJ1-1	NA	many	TGCAAGGTATCGGGTATGGGGACTGAAGCTTTCTTT	CKVSGMGTEAFF
TRBV5-1	TRBJ1-1	TRBD1	few	TGCGCCAGCAGCTCGGGACAGGGGGTTTACACTGAAGCTTTCTTT	CASSSGQGVYTEAFF
TRBV7-2	TRBJ2-4	NA	few	TGTGCCAGCAGCTTAGATCTGCGGCAGGTTAAAAACATTCGGTACTTC	CASSLDLRQVKNIRYF
TRBV14	TRBJ2-1	NA	NA	TGTGCCAGCAGCCAAGAGGGCTATGACAATGAGGACTACAATGAGCAGTTCTTC	CASSQEGYDNEDYNEQFF
TRBV25-1	TRBJ2-2	NA	NA	TGTGCCAGCAGTGAATCTCGGGCAGCTAACACCGGGGAGCTGTTTTTT	CASSESRAANTGELFF
TRBV18	TRBJ1-5	TRBD1	many	TGTGCCAGCTCACCCGGACAGGGCAATCAGCCCCAGCATTTT	CASSPGQGNQPQHF
TRBV4-2	TRBJ1-6	NA	NA	TGTGCCAGCAGCCACGACCAGAAGATGTATTCACCCCTCCACTTT	CASSHDQKMYSPLHF
TRBV11-1	TRBJ2-7	NA	many	TGTGCCAGCAGCCAAAGCTCCTACGAGCAGTACTTC	CASSQSSYEQYF
TRBV11-2	TRBJ2-1	NA	many	TGTGCCAGCAGCGGAACTTTCGGATACAATGAGCAGTTCTTC	CASSGTFGYNEQFF
TRBV20-1	TRBJ2-2	NA	few	TGCAGTGCTAGAGATTACGGACTCGCGAACACCGGGGAGCTGTTTTTT	CSARDYGLANTGELFF
TRBV7-2	TRBJ2-7	NA	many	TGTGCCAGCAGCTTTGTCCCAGGAGCTAACTACGAGCAGTACTTC	CASSFVPGANYEQYF
TRBV6-5	TRBJ2-1	NA	NA	TGTGCCAGCAGTTACTCGACTCGGACCTCCTACAATGAGCAGTTCTTC	CASSYSTRTSYNEQFF
TRBV30	TRBJ2-6	NA	few	TGTGCCTGGAGTGTCCCCAGCACTGGGGCCAACGTCCTGACTTTC	CAWSVPSTGANVLTF
TRBV5-1	TRBJ1-3	TRBD1	few	TGCGCCAGCAGCTTGGCAGGGACAGGAGGAAACACCATATATTTT	CASSLAGTGGNTIYF
TRBV3-1	TRBJ1-1	NA	many	TGTGCCAGCAGCCAAAAGGAATGGGAAGCTTTCTTT	CASSQKEWEAFF
TRBV20-1	TRBJ1-1	NA	many	TGCAGTGCTAGAAACATGGTCACTGAAGCTTTCTTT	CSARNMVTEAFF
TRBV12-3/TRBV12-4	TRBJ1-1	NA	many	TGTGCCAGCAGCGCTAACACTGAAGCTTTCTTT	CASSANTEAFF
TRBV6-1	TRBJ2-7	TRBD1	NA	TGTGCCAGCAGTGTCACAGGGGACTACGAGCAGTACTTC	CASSVTGDYEQYF
TRBV3-1	TRBJ2-1	NA	many	TGTGCCAGCAGCCTGGGTAATTACAATGAGCAGTTCTTC	CASSLGNYNEQFF
TRBV11-1	TRBJ2-7	NA	NA	TGTGCCAGCAGCTTGGAACAACCATACGAGCAGTACTTC	CASSLEQPYEQYF
TRBV18	TRBJ2-1	TRBD1	many	TGTGCCAGCTCGCAGGGGGTGCGTGGAAATGAGCAGTTCTTC	CASSQGVRGNEQFF
TRBV11-3	TRBJ2-3	NA	many	TGTGCCAGCAGCTTAAGAGTTGGGGGGCCCGCAGATACGCAGTATTTT	CASSLRVGGPADTQYF
TRBV11-2	TRBJ1-6	NA	many	TGTGCCAGCAGCATGGACAGCTATAATTCACCCCTCCACTTT	CASSMDSYNSPLHF
TRBV11-2	TRBJ2-7	TRBD2	NA	TGCGCCAGCAGCCAAGATTCAGCGGGGCTAACCTACGAGCAGTACTTC	CASSQDSAGLTYEQYF
TRBV5-8	TRBJ1-6	NA	few	TGTGCCAGCAGCTTGTTTACAGCCTATAATTCACCCCTCCACTTT	CASSLFTAYNSPLHF
TRBV10-3	TRBJ2-3	TRBD2	many	TGTGCCATCTCGATGTCTAGCGGGAGGGGGGCGGATACGCAGTATTTT	CAISMSSGRGADTQYF
TRBV20-1	TRBJ1-1	TRBD1	many	TGCAGTGCTAGAGGTGGGACAGGACCTTACCTTGAAGCTTTCTTT	CSARGGTGPYLEAFF